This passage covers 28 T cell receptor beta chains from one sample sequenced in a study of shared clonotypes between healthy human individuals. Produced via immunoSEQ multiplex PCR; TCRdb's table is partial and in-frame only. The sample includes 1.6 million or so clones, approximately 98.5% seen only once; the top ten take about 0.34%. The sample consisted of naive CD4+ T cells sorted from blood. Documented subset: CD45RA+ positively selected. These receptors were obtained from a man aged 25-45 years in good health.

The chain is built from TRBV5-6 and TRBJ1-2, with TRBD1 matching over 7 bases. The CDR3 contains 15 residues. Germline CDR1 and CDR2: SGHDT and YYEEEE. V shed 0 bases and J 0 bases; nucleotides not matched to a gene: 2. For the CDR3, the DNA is TGTGCCAGCAGCTTGGTCGACAGGGCTAACTATGGCTACACCTTC. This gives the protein CASSLVDRANYGYTF.

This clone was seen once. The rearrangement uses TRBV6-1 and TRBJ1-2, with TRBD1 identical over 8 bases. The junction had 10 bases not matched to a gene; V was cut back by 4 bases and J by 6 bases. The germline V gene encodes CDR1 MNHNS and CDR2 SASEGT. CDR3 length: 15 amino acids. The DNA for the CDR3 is TGTGCCAGCAGTGCTCCGGGACAGGAGCGACATGGCTACACCTTC. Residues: CASSAPGQERHGYTF.

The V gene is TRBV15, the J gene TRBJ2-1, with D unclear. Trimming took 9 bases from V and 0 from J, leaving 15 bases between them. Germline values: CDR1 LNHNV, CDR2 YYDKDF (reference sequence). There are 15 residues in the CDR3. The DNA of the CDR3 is TGTGCCACTGGGCCGCTGAGTAGCTCCTACAATGAGCAGTTCTTC. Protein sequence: CATGPLSSSYNEQFF.

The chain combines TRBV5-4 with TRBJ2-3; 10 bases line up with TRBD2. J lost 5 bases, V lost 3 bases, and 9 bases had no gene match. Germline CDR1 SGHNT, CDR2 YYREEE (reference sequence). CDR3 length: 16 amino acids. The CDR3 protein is CASSSGTSATIDTQYF. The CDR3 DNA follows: TGTGCCAGCAGCTCCGGGACTAGCGCGACAATAGATACGCAGTATTTT.

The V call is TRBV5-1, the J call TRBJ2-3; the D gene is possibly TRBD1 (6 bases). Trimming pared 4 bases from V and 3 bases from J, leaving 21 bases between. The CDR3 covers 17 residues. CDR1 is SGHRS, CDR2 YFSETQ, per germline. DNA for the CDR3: TGCGCCAGCAGCACAACCCTAACAGGGTTTATGACAGATACGCAGTATTTT. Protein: CASSTTLTGFMTDTQYF.

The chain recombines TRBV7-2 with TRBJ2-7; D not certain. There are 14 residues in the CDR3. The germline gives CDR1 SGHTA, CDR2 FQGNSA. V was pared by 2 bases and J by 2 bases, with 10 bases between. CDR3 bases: TGTGCCAGCAGCTTAATAGGGCCGACCTACGAGCAGTACTTC. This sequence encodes CASSLIGPTYEQYF.

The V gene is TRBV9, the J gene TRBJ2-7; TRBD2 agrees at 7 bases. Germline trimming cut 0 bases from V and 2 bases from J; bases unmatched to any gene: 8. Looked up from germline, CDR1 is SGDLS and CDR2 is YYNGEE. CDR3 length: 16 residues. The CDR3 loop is CASSVAGSSGAYEQYF. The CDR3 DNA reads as TGTGCCAGCAGCGTAGCGGGGTCTAGCGGAGCCTACGAGCAGTACTTC. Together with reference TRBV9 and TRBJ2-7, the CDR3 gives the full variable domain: DSGVTQTPKHLITATGQRVTLRCSPRSGDLSVYWYQQSLDQGLQFLIQYYNGEERAKGNILERFSAQQFPDLHSELNLSSLELGDSALYFCASSVAGSSGAYEQYFGPGTRLTVT.

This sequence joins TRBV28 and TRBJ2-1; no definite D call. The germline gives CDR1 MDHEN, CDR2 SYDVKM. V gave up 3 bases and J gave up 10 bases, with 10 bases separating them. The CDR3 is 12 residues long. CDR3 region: CASSLNGQEQFF. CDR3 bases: TGTGCCAGCAGTTTGAATGGGCAAGAGCAGTTCTTC.

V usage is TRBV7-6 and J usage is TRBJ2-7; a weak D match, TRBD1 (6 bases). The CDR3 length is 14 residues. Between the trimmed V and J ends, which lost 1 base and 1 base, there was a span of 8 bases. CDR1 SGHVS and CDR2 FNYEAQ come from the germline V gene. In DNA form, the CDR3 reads TGTGCCAGCAGCTTAGTGACAGGATCCTACGAGCAGTACTTC. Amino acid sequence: CASSLVTGSYEQYF.

CDR3 region: CASSLEAISGANVLTF. CDR3 sequence (DNA): TGCGCCAGCAGCTTGGAGGCGATCTCTGGGGCCAACGTCCTGACTTTC. The V gene is TRBV5-1, the J gene TRBJ2-6, with no clear D. CDR1 is SGHRS, CDR2 YFSETQ, per germline. V lost 0 bases, J lost 0 bases, and 7 bases lay in between. CDR3 length: 16 residues.

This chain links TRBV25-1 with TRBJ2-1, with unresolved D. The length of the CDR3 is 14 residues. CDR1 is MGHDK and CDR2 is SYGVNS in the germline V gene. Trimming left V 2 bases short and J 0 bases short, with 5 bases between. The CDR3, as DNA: TGTGCCAGCAGTGAACGGGTCTCCTACAATGAGCAGTTCTTC. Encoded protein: CASSERVSYNEQFF.

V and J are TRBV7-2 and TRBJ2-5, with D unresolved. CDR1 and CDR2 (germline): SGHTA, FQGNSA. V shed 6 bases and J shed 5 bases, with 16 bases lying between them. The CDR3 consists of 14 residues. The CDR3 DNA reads TGTGCCAGCAGTTTCGGACGGACGCAGGAGACCCAGTACTTC. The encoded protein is CASSFGRTQETQYF.

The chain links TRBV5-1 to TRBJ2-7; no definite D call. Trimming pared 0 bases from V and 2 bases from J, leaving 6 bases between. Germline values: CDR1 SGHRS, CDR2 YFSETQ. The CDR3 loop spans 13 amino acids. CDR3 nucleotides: TGCGCCAGCAGCTTGGACACACCCTACGAGCAGTACTTC. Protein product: CASSLDTPYEQYF.

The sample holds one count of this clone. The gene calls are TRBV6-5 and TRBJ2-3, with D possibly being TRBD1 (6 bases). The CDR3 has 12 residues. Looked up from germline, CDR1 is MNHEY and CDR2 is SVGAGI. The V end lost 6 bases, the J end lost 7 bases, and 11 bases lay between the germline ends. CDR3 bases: TGTGCCAGCAGATCCAGGGGAAATACGCAGTATTTT. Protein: CASRSRGNTQYF.

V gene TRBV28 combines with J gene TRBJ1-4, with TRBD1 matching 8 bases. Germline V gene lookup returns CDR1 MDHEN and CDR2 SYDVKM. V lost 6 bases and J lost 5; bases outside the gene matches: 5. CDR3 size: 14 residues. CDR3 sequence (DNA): TGTGCCAGCAGCCCGGGACAGGAAAATGAAAAACTGTTTTTT. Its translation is CASSPGQENEKLFF.

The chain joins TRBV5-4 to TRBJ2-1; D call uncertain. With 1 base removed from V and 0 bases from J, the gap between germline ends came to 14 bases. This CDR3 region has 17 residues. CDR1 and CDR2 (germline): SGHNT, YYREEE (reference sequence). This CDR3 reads CASSLFLRGSSYNEQFF. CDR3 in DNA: TGTGCCAGCAGCTTGTTCCTTCGCGGTAGCTCCTACAATGAGCAGTTCTTC. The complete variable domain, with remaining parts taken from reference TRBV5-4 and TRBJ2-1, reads ETGVTQSPTHLIKTRGQQVTLRCSSQSGHNTVSWYQQALGQGPQFIFQYYREEENGRGNFPPRFSGLQFPNYSSELNVNALELDDSALYLCASSLFLRGSSYNEQFFGPGTRLTVL.

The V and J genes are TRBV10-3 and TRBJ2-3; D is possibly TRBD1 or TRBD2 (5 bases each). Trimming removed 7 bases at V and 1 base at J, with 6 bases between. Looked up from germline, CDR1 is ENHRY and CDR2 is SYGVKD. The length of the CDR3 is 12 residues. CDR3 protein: CAIMGGTDTQYF. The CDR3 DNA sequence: TGTGCCATCATGGGGGGCACAGATACGCAGTATTTT.

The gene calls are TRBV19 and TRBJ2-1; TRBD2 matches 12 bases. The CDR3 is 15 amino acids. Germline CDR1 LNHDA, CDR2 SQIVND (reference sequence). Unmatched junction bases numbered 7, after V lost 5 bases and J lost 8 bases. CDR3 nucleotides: TGTGCCAGTAGTCCGACTAGCGGGAGCAGAGATGAGCAGTTCTTC. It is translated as CASSPTSGSRDEQFF.

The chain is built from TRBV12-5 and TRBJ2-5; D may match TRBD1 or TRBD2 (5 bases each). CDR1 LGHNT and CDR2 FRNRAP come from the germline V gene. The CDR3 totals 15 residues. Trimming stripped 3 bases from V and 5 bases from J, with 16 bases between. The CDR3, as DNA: TGTGCTAGTGGTTTTGGAACGAGGGGAGATGAGACCCAGTACTTC. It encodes CASGFGTRGDETQYF.

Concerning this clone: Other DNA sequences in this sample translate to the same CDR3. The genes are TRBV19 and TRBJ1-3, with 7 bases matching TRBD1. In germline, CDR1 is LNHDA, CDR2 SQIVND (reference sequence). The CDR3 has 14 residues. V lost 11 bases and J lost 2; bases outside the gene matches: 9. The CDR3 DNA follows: TGTGCCTCTAGCAGGACAGGCACTGGAAACACCATATATTTT. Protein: CASSRTGTGNTIYF.

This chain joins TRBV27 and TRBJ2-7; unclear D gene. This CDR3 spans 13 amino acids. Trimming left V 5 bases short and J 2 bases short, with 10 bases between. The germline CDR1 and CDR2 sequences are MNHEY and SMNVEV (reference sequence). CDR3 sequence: CASSLRRAYEQYF. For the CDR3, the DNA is TGTGCCAGCAGTCTCCGAAGGGCCTACGAGCAGTACTTC.

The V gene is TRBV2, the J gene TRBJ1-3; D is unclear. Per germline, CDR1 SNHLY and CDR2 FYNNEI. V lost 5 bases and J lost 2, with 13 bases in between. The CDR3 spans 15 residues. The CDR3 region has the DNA TGTGCCAGCAGTTTGCGCAGAACAACTGGAAACACCATATATTTT. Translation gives CASSLRRTTGNTIYF.

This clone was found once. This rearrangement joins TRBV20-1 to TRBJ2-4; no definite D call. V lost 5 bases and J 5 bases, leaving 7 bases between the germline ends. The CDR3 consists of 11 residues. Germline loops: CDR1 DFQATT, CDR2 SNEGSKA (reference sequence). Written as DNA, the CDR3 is TGCAGTGCTCCCCACCAAAACATTCAGTACTTC. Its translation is CSAPHQNIQYF.

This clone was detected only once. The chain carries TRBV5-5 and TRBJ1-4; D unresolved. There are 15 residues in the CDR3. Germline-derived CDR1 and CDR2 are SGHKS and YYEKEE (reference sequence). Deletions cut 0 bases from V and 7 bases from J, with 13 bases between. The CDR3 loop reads CASSLDSGGIEKLFF. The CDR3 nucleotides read TGTGCCAGCAGCTTGGACAGTGGAGGAATTGAAAAACTGTTTTTT.

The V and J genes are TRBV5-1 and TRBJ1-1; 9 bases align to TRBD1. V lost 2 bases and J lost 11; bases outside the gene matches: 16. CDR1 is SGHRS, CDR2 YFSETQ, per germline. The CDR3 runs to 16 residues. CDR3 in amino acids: CASSLLLGGDREIAFF. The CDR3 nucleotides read TGCGCCAGCAGCTTACTCCTTGGTGGGGACAGGGAGATTGCTTTCTTT.

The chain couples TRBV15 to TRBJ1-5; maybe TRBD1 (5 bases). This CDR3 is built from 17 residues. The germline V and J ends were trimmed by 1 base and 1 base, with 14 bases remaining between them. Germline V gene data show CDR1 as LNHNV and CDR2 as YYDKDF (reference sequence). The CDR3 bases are TGTGCCACCAGCAGAGCCCATGCAGGGCCAAGCAATCAGCCCCAGCATTTT. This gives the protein CATSRAHAGPSNQPQHF. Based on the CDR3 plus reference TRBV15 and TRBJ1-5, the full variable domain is DAMVIQNPRYQVTQFGKPVTLSCSQTLNHNVMYWYQQKSSQAPKLLFHYYDKDFNNEADTPDNFQSRRPNTSFCFLDIRSPGLGDTAMYLCATSRAHAGPSNQPQHFGDGTRLSIL.

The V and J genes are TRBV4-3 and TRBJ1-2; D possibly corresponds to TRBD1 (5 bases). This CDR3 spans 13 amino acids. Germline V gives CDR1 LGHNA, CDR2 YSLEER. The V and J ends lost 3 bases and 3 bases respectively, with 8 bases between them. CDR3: CASSQWGDYGYTF. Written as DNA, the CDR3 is TGCGCCAGCAGCCAGTGGGGGGACTATGGCTACACCTTC.

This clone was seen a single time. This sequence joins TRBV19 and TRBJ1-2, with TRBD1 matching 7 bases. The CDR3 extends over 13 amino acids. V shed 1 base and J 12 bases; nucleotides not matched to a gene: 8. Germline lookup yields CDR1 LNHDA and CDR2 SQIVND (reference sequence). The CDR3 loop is CASSIGGQMANTF. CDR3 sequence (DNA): TGTGCCAGTAGTATAGGGGGACAGATGGCAAACACCTTC. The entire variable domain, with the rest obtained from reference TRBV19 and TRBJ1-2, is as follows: DGGITQSPKYLFRKEGQNVTLSCEQNLNHDAMYWYRQDPGQGLRLIYYSQIVNDFQKGDIAEGYSVSREKKESFPLTVTSAQKNPTAFYLCASSIGGQMANTFGSGTRLTVV.